This T cell receptor (beta chain) was identified in a study of Ad26.COV2.S vaccination and SARS-CoV-2 variants. In the study overall: Sample donor was a member of the COV1001 Ad26.COV2.S trial arm.

Treatment: 15 to 20 received Ad26.COV2.S at low or high dose, single or two shots; roughly five received placebo; per-sample allocation not given. Material that was analyzed had been drawn on day 63 after the first vaccine or placebo injection. Sequencing used immunoSEQ multiplex PCR; TCRdb keeps in-frame clones, though not all of them. Among around 350,000 clones listed, roughly 84% were seen once. Germline CDR1 is KGHDR and CDR2 is SFDVKD. This CDR3 spans 12 amino acids. The ends were cut back, 7 bases at V and 3 bases at J, with 3 bases in the middle. Study conclusions and caveats: People who got the vaccine had more spike-specific TCR breadth than people who got placebo.

Points on this clone: Antigen specificity is unknown.

The TCR originated in a person between 18 and 59 years old who received the Ad26.COV2.S COVID-19 vaccine or a placebo. The chain couples TRBV24-1 to TRBJ1-6; D uncertain. Material: peripheral blood, obtained in a trial of Ad26.COV2.S vaccine versus placebo. This CDR3 is CATRDYNSPLHF. Written as DNA, the CDR3 is TGTGCCACCAGGGACTATAATTCACCCCTCCACTTT.